This T cell receptor beta chain is drawn from a study of blood T cells in healthy people across ages. Background on the study: Researchers report that template switching captured about one barcoded beta molecule per two T cells.

CDR3 length equals 16 residues. J gave up 6 bases and V 5 bases, and 14 bases lay outside the gene matches. Germline CDR1 is MNHEY and CDR2 is SMNVEV (reference sequence). Regarding this clonotype: Its antigen is unknown.

Study-level points and caveats: Strong correlation existed between TCR beta diversity and naive T cell percentage. Roughly linear age-related decline in beta diversity appeared, significant by age around 42.

The second PCR ran about 6 to 12 cycles with a sample-barcoded 5' primer and J-beta primers. The yield of each sample was at least 3 million CDR3-containing paired-end reads. TCRdb independently ran MiXCR on the 5' RACE reads; one entry per CDR3 protein. The sample has about 1.8 million distinct CDR3 sequences; roughly 50% are singletons. The material sequenced was blood. The rearrangement links TRBV27 to TRBJ2-5; 8 nucleotides agree with TRBD1. The sequence derives from a woman between 40 and 50 years old in good health. CDR3 bases: TGTGCCAGCAGTCCTAAACTTCAGGGGGCTGGTAAGACCCAGTACTTC. It codes for CASSPKLQGAGKTQYF.